The present entry profiles one TCR beta chain with its context. Its antigen is unknown. These data originate in a study of CD8+ T cells in alopecia areata. In the study overall: Treatment of the treated patients consisted of oral tofacitinib, 5 to 10 mg twice daily.

Isolated RNA was reverse transcribed into cDNA used as the sequencing template. Measured with immunoSEQ multiplex PCR; TCRdb has only the in-frame clones, and not every one. In the table there are about 150,000 clones, roughly 53% of which are singletons. This CDR3 has 12 amino acids. Germline CDR1 SQVTM, CDR2 ANQGSEA. Trimming left V 7 bases short and J 0 bases short, with 7 bases between. Whole-study results and caveats: Researchers report lesional scalp, most notably alopecia totalis/universalis, outstripped normal scalp in clonality.

This TCR was recovered from a human donor with alopecia areata. The sequencing used CD4+ T cells sorted from blood, collected at week 0. The chain is built from TRBV29-1 and TRBJ1-3; perhaps TRBD1 as D (6 bases). This chain's CDR3 is CSGRGSGNTIYF. The DNA of the CDR3 is TGCAGCGGCAGGGGCTCTGGAAACACCATATATTTT.